This passage covers 32 T cell receptor beta chains from one sample sequenced in a study of T cell responses to AZD1222 COVID-19 vaccine. TCRdb's table, derived via immunoSEQ multiplex PCR, lists solely in-frame clones and lacks some. The repertoire holds about 150,000 clones, with about 85% as singletons. The sample consisted of peripheral blood, taken on day 0 of AZD1222 vaccination. These receptors originate from an adult in good health.

In its sample, this clone was seen once. The V call is TRBV15, the J call TRBJ2-7; unclear D gene. This CDR3 is 13 amino acids long. CDR1 and CDR2 from the germline V gene are LNHNV and YYDKDF (reference sequence). V lost 0 bases and J 6 bases, leaving 9 bases between the germline ends. For the CDR3, the DNA is TGTGCCACCAGCAGAGATCGGCCCGGCGAGCAGTACTTC. This sequence encodes CATSRDRPGEQYF.

CDR3: CASSSGSGGVETQYF. DNA for the CDR3: TGTGCCAGCAGCTCAGGTAGCGGGGGTGTCGAGACCCAGTACTTC. V usage is TRBV7-6 and J usage is TRBJ2-5; 9 bases match TRBD2. This CDR3 contains 15 residues. Germline loops: CDR1 SGHVS, CDR2 FNYEAQ. The junction had 8 bases not matched to a gene; V was cut back by 4 bases and J by 5 bases.

In DNA, the CDR3 is TGCGCCAGCAGCTTAAACAGGGACTCTGGGTATGGCTACACCTTC. This sequence encodes CASSLNRDSGYGYTF. V usage is TRBV5-1 and J usage is TRBJ1-2, with D possibly TRBD1 on 6 matching bases. CDR3 size: 15 residues. The germline V and J ends were trimmed by 2 bases and 5 bases, with 16 bases remaining between them. Germline CDR1 SGHRS, CDR2 YFSETQ. Full variable domain (rest looked up from reference TRBV5-1 and TRBJ1-2): KAGVTQTPRYLIKTRGQQVTLSCSPISGHRSVSWYQQTPGQGLQFLFEYFSETQRNKGNFPGRFSGRQFSNSRSEMNVSTLELGDSALYLCASSLNRDSGYGYTFGSGTRLTVV.

This rearrangement joins TRBV23-1 to TRBJ2-7; 11 bases fit TRBD2. TRBV23-1 is annotated as an ORF whose role is uncertain. The trim removed 3 bases at V and 5 bases at J, leaving 6 bases unmatched. The CDR3 length is 15 residues. The CDR3 region is CASSHSSGGSHEQYF. CDR3 nucleotides: TGCGCCAGCAGTCACTCTAGCGGGGGGTCCCACGAGCAGTACTTC.

The V and J genes are TRBV11-2 and TRBJ2-3; D could derive from TRBD1 or TRBD2 (5 bases each). The CDR3 is 15 residues long. V was pared by 4 bases and J by 1 base, with 12 bases between. Germline assignment: CDR1 SGHAT and CDR2 FQNNGV. CDR3 residues: CASSSGVGGTDTQYF. CDR3 DNA: TGTGCCAGCAGCTCCGGGGTAGGGGGCACAGATACGCAGTATTTT.

V gene TRBV27 combines with J gene TRBJ1-4; unclear D gene. The V gene lost 6 bases and the J gene lost 4 bases, with 9 bases spanning the gap. Germline-derived CDR1 and CDR2 are MNHEY and SMNVEV (reference sequence). The CDR3 runs 13 residues. The CDR3, as DNA: TGTGCCAGCAGAATCAACCTTAATGAAAAACTGTTTTTT. Its protein is CASRINLNEKLFF.

In regard to this clone: The sample contains more than one DNA sequence encoding this CDR3. The chain combines TRBV19 with TRBJ2-7; possible D gene TRBD2, 6 bases. The germline CDR1 and CDR2 sequences are LNHDA and SQIVND (reference sequence). Trimming removed 6 bases from V and 1 base from J, with 10 bases in between. The CDR3 extends over 13 amino acids. CDR3 region: CASSVGSSYEQYF. The CDR3 nucleotides are TGTGCCAGTAGCGTCGGGAGTTCCTACGAGCAGTACTTC.

This chain joins TRBV6-5 and TRBJ2-7; D is possibly TRBD1 or TRBD2 (5 bases each). The germline gives CDR1 MNHEY, CDR2 SVGAGI. The CDR3 is 15 amino acids. The ends were cut back, 1 base at V and 1 base at J, with 11 bases in the middle. DNA for the CDR3: TGTGCCAGCAGTTACTTGGGGGAGCCATCCTACGAGCAGTACTTC. It yields the protein CASSYLGEPSYEQYF.

The rearrangement uses TRBV10-3 and TRBJ1-1; 7 bases agree with TRBD1. The length of the CDR3 is 15 residues. The V and J ends lost 6 bases and 1 base, in that order; junction bases with no gene match: 8. Germline assignment: CDR1 ENHRY and CDR2 SYGVKD. The CDR3 bases are TGTGCCATCAGGGATCCGGGACAGAGGAACACTGAAGCTTTCTTT. Its protein is CAIRDPGQRNTEAFF.

The chain recombines TRBV7-5 with TRBJ2-3; the D call of TRBD1 is as the table states it, not checked on the DNA. TRBV7-5 is designated a pseudogene. There are 14 residues in the CDR3. The DNA for the CDR3 is TGTGCCAGAAGGATAACAGGGGGGACAGATACGCAGTATTTT. Protein product: CARRITGGTDTQYF.

The rearrangement joins TRBV12-3 or TRBV12-4 to TRBJ1-6; perhaps TRBD1 as D (6 bases). Trimming pared 2 bases from V and 10 bases from J, leaving 9 bases between. The CDR3 contains 13 residues. The CDR3 loop reads CASSLTGQSPLHF. The CDR3 nucleotides read TGTGCCAGCAGTTTAACGGGACAATCACCCCTCCACTTT.

The chain links TRBV30 to TRBJ1-3; D is ambiguous. The CDR3 is 14 residues long. Germline CDR1 and CDR2: GTSNPN and SVGIG (reference sequence). Trimming took 4 bases from V and 2 from J, leaving 12 bases between them. CDR3 nucleotide sequence: TGTGCCTGGACGACCTGGGTGGCTGGAAACACCATATATTTT. It yields the protein CAWTTWVAGNTIYF.

The J gene is TRBJ2-7, the V gene TRBV18, with D perhaps matching TRBD1 (5 bases). This CDR3 has 15 amino acids. V gave up 6 bases and J gave up 0 bases, with 15 bases separating them. Germline V gene sequence: CDR1 KGHSH, CDR2 LQKENI. This CDR3 reads CASSQGDSSSYEQYF. The CDR3 bases are TGTGCCAGCTCCCAAGGAGACAGTAGCTCCTACGAGCAGTACTTC.

The chain is built from TRBV19 and TRBJ1-1; 10 nucleotides match TRBD1. The CDR3 consists of 18 residues. Germline-derived CDR1 and CDR2 are LNHDA and SQIVND (reference sequence). With V trimmed by 7 bases and J by 2 bases, 16 bases remained unmatched. The CDR3 DNA sequence: TGTGCCAGTACCTATAAGGGGACAGGGGCCGGTCCCAACACTGAAGCTTTCTTT. This translates into CASTYKGTGAGPNTEAFF.

The rearrangement joins TRBV7-6 to TRBJ1-1; D remains ambiguous. Between the trimmed V and J ends, which lost 0 bases and 2 bases, there was a span of 7 bases. Germline V gene lookup returns CDR1 SGHVS and CDR2 FNYEAQ. This CDR3 is 14 amino acids long. Here the CDR3 reads CASSLALSNTEAFF. The CDR3 nucleotides are TGTGCCAGCAGCTTAGCCCTCTCTAACACTGAAGCTTTCTTT.

This chain joins TRBV2 and TRBJ2-7; D is perhaps TRBD2 (6 bases). The V gene's germline CDR1 is SNHLY and CDR2 FYNNEI. Between the trimmed V and J ends, which lost 9 bases and 2 bases, there was a span of 14 bases. This CDR3 is 13 amino acids long. The CDR3 DNA follows: TGTGCCAGTGCTGGGGGGATTACCTACGAGCAGTACTTC. Its protein is CASAGGITYEQYF.

The sample holds one count of this clone. The gene calls are TRBV5-4 and TRBJ2-5; D tentatively reads TRBD1 or TRBD2 (5 bases each). V was shortened by 0 bases and J by 0 bases, with 9 bases between the two germline ends. This CDR3 comprises 15 residues. Germline loops: CDR1 SGHNT, CDR2 YYREEE (reference sequence). The CDR3 reads CASSLAEGYQETQYF. CDR3 bases: TGTGCCAGCAGCTTGGCCGAGGGGTACCAAGAGACCCAGTACTTC.

The chain joins TRBV5-1 to TRBJ2-2, with D unresolved. The V gene's germline CDR1 is SGHRS and CDR2 YFSETQ. This CDR3 spans 15 amino acids. The V end lost 1 base, the J end lost 8 bases, and 15 bases lay between the germline ends. The CDR3 DNA follows: TGCGCCAGCAGCTTGCTTCAGGCGTCGGTGGGGGAGCTGTTTTTT. Its protein product is CASSLLQASVGELFF.

The J gene is TRBJ1-4, the V gene TRBV4-2; no reliable D call. Germline V lookup: CDR1 LGHNA, CDR2 YNFKEQ. The V end was cut by 0 bases, the J end by 8 bases, with 13 bases between. The CDR3 has 15 amino acids. CDR3 in DNA: TGTGCCAGCAGCCAAGAGAGTCGGGCGGGGGAAAAACTGTTTTTT. Protein sequence: CASSQESRAGEKLFF.

The V and J genes are TRBV3-1 (or the pseudogene TRBV3-2) and TRBJ1-2, with unresolved D. Germline V CDR1 and CDR2: LGHDT, YNNKEL (reference sequence). The CDR3 totals 14 residues. The ends were cut back, 3 bases at V and 10 bases at J, with 18 bases in the middle. CDR3 coding DNA: TGTGCCAGCAGCCAGGACGGGCCTGGGCGTCCCTACACCTTC. Translated: CASSQDGPGRPYTF.

The chain carries TRBV3-1 (or the pseudogene TRBV3-2) and TRBJ1-4; 7 nucleotides agree with TRBD1. Germline V gives CDR1 LGHDT, CDR2 YNNKEL (reference sequence). This CDR3 has 15 amino acids. The V gene end was trimmed by 4 bases and the J gene end by 2 bases; junction bases not matched to a gene: 4. CDR3 protein: CASSRQTGTNEKLFF. DNA for the CDR3: TGTGCCAGCAGCCGCCAGACAGGGACTAATGAAAAACTGTTTTTT.

The chain recombines TRBV18 with TRBJ1-1, with D maybe TRBD1 (5 bases). Trimming removed 3 bases at V and 2 bases at J, with 16 bases between. This CDR3 is built from 16 residues. Germline V CDR1 and CDR2: KGHSH, LQKENI. The CDR3 nucleotides are TGTGCCAGCTCACCGTCTGGGCCACAGGTAAACACTGAAGCTTTCTTT. Residues: CASSPSGPQVNTEAFF. Together with reference TRBV18 and TRBJ1-1, the CDR3 gives the full variable domain: NAGVMQNPRHLVRRRGQEARLRCSPMKGHSHVYWYRQLPEEGLKFMVYLQKENIIDESGMPKERFSAEFPKEGPSILRIQQVVRGDSAAYFCASSPSGPQVNTEAFFGQGTRLTVV.

The chain couples TRBV19 to TRBJ2-4; tentative D call: TRBD1 (5 bases). The CDR3 is 17 residues long. Trimming removed 4 bases at V and 0 bases at J, with 16 bases between. The V gene's germline CDR1 is LNHDA and CDR2 SQIVND (reference sequence). The CDR3 sequence is CASSRGQWVLAKNIQYF. CDR3 nucleotides: TGTGCCAGTAGTAGGGGCCAGTGGGTTTTAGCCAAAAACATTCAGTACTTC.

In its sample, this clone is medium-sized. This chain uses TRBV14 with TRBJ1-2, with D possibly matching TRBD1 (5 bases). V lost 4 bases to trimming and J lost 6 bases, with 9 bases between them. Germline V gene lookup returns CDR1 SGHDN and CDR2 FVKESK. This CDR3 has 12 amino acids. As DNA, the CDR3 is TGTGCCAGCAGCCTGGGGGGAGATGGCTACACCTTC. Protein product: CASSLGGDGYTF.

The V and J genes are TRBV2 and TRBJ1-1, with no clear D. Germline lookup yields CDR1 SNHLY and CDR2 FYNNEI. Between the trimmed V and J ends, which lost 0 bases and 8 bases, there was a span of 10 bases. This CDR3 comprises 13 residues. CDR3: CASSEALSREAFF. The CDR3 bases are TGTGCCAGCAGTGAAGCGCTTAGCAGAGAAGCTTTCTTT.

The rearrangement joins TRBV29-1 to TRBJ1-2, with D perhaps matching TRBD1 (5 bases). The CDR3 has 12 amino acids. V lost 3 bases and J lost 2, with 7 bases in between. Germline lookup yields CDR1 SQVTM and CDR2 ANQGSEA. The CDR3 DNA reads TGCAGCGTTGAGGGGCAAAACTATGGCTACACCTTC. Translation gives CSVEGQNYGYTF.

This CDR3 reads CASSEQGVGRHEQYF. The CDR3 DNA reads TGTGCCAGCAGTGAACAGGGGGTGGGTCGACACGAGCAGTACTTC. V and J are TRBV6-1 and TRBJ2-7, with TRBD1 matching 7 bases. The germline V gene encodes CDR1 MNHNS and CDR2 SASEGT. This CDR3 has 15 residues. Trimming removed 2 bases from V and 5 bases from J; junction bases left unmatched: 9.

This clone was recorded once. The rearrangement uses TRBV12-5 and TRBJ2-1, with D unresolved. The CDR3 extends over 16 amino acids. With 5 bases removed from V and 0 bases from J, the gap between germline ends came to 14 bases. Germline lookup yields CDR1 LGHNT and CDR2 FRNRAP. In nucleotides, the CDR3 is TGTGCTAGTGGTCTTAGGACGGCAAGCTCCTACAATGAGCAGTTCTTC. Protein: CASGLRTASSYNEQFF. Combining the CDR3 with reference TRBV12-5 and TRBJ2-1 gives the whole variable domain DARVTQTPRHKVTEMGQEVTMRCQPILGHNTVFWYRQTMMQGLELLAYFRNRAPLDDSGMPKDRFSAEMPDATLATLKIQPSEPRDSAVYFCASGLRTASSYNEQFFGPGTRLTVL.

The genes are TRBV18 and TRBJ1-5; 12 bases agree with TRBD1. Looked up from germline, CDR1 is KGHSH and CDR2 is LQKENI. The CDR3 runs to 17 residues. V lost 3 bases to trimming and J lost 1 base; unmatched junction nucleotides: 4. The DNA of the CDR3 is TGTGCCAGCTCACCCGGGACAGGGGGCGGGAGCAATCAGCCCCAGCATTTT. The encoded protein is CASSPGTGGGSNQPQHF.

The chain recombines TRBV9 with TRBJ2-3; D remains unclear. The CDR3 extends over 15 amino acids. Between the trimmed V and J ends, which lost 1 base and 5 bases, there was a span of 14 bases. The germline CDR1 and CDR2 sequences are SGDLS and YYNGEE. CDR3 in amino acids: CASSVQATERDTQYF. CDR3 sequence (DNA): TGTGCCAGCAGCGTACAGGCTACCGAACGAGATACGCAGTATTTT.

V usage is TRBV12-3 or TRBV12-4 and J usage is TRBJ1-2, with D possibly being TRBD1 (5 bases). This CDR3 contains 13 residues. V lost 2 bases and J 6 bases, leaving 10 bases between the germline ends. In DNA form, the CDR3 reads TGTGCCAGCAGTTTATGGGGGAAAGATGGCTACACCTTC. This sequence encodes CASSLWGKDGYTF.

The rearrangement uses TRBV7-3 and TRBJ1-1; possible D gene TRBD1, 5 bases. V was shortened by 2 bases and J by 4 bases, with 11 bases between the two germline ends. The length of the CDR3 is 14 residues. Germline CDR1 SGHTA, CDR2 FQGTGA. The CDR3 loop is CASSLQGRVTEAFF. CDR3 sequence (DNA): TGTGCCAGCAGCTTACAGGGACGGGTCACTGAAGCTTTCTTT.